One sample yielded the 2 T cell receptor beta chains listed below, sequenced in a study of graft-versus-host responses after intestinal transplantation. What these receptors recognize is not known. Generated by immunoSEQ multiplex PCR, the TCRdb table keeps only in-frame clones and is missing some. The sample lists about 89,000 clones; around 93% were seen once. Sequencing was performed on unstimulated CD4+ T cells sorted from spleen or lymph node cells, taken before transplant. These receptors originate from a human donor who was the organ donor for an intestinal transplant.

The chain is built from TRBV6-5 and TRBJ1-1, with a tentative D call TRBD1 (5 bases). Germline V gives CDR1 MNHEY, CDR2 SVGAGI. V lost 6 bases to trimming and J lost 1 base, with 9 bases between them. The CDR3 length is 13 residues. The CDR3 DNA sequence: TGTGCCAGCAGCAATGGGGCGAACACTGAAGCTTTCTTT. It yields the protein CASSNGANTEAFF.

V usage is TRBV28 and J usage is TRBJ2-5; 8 nucleotides align to TRBD2. Germline loops: CDR1 MDHEN, CDR2 SYDVKM. This CDR3 has 14 residues. V lost 4 bases to trimming and J lost 2 bases; unmatched junction nucleotides: 3. Here the CDR3 DNA reads TGTGCCAGCAGTTCCTTAGCGGGGCAAGAGACCCAGTACTTC. This translates into CASSSLAGQETQYF.